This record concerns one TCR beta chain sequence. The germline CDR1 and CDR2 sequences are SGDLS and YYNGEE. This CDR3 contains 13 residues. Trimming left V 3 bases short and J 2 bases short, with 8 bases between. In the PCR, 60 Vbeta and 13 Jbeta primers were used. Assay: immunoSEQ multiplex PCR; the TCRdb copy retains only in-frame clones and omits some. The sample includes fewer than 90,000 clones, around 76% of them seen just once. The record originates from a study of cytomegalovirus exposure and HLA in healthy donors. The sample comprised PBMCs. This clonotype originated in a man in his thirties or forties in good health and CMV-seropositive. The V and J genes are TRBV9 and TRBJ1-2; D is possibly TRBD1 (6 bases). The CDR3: CASSEGGNYGYTF. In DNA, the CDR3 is TGTGCCAGCAGCGAAGGGGGAAACTATGGCTACACCTTC.